A single sample is the source of the 22 T cell receptor beta chains below, sequenced in a study of blood T cell repertoires in COVID-19. The method was immunoSEQ multiplex PCR; TCRdb's version includes in-frame clones alone and lacks a portion of them. The profile shows 250,000 or so clones, less than 95% of them singletons. What was sequenced was PBMCs or T cells enriched from blood (not recorded which). These receptors came from a man aged 40-49 years who had been exposed to COVID-19.

The chain combines TRBV24-1 with TRBJ2-3, with TRBD2 identical over 12 bases. Germline V gene lookup returns CDR1 KGHDR and CDR2 SFDVKD. The CDR3 length is 17 residues. V was pared by 5 bases and J by 7 bases, with 12 bases of the junction left unmatched. The CDR3 spells CATSVASSGRAVNTQYF. DNA for the CDR3: TGTGCCACCAGTGTCGCCTCTAGCGGGAGGGCCGTTAATACGCAGTATTTT.

The chain carries TRBV6-5 and TRBJ1-4; perhaps TRBD1 as D (5 bases). The ends were cut back, 6 bases at V and 7 bases at J, with 15 bases in the middle. The germline gives CDR1 MNHEY, CDR2 SVGAGI. The CDR3 is 14 amino acids. The CDR3 DNA is TGTGCCAGCAGCCGCGGGGCAGGGCTTGAAAAACTGTTTTTT. Translating it yields CASSRGAGLEKLFF.

This clone was counted between two and nine times. This chain links TRBV6-5 with TRBJ2-2, with D unresolved. The CDR3 covers 12 residues. Per germline, CDR1 MNHEY and CDR2 SVGAGI. With 11 bases removed from V and 3 bases from J, the gap between germline ends came to 10 bases. The CDR3 DNA is TGTGCCGTGGAGAGCGACACCGGGGAGCTGTTTTTT. Translating it yields CAVESDTGELFF.

V usage is TRBV11-2 and J usage is TRBJ2-5, with D possibly matching TRBD1 (6 bases). This CDR3 has 16 amino acids. The V gene's germline CDR1 is SGHAT and CDR2 FQNNGV. Trimming took 5 bases from V and 5 from J, leaving 21 bases between them. The CDR3 DNA sequence: TGTGCCAGCAGCCGGGTCGGGGACACATGGTCGGAGACCCAGTACTTC. It translates to CASSRVGDTWSETQYF.

This clone was found once. The gene calls are TRBV30 and TRBJ1-4, with D possibly TRBD1 on 6 matching bases. V was pared by 0 bases and J by 4 bases, with 12 bases between. This CDR3 region has 15 residues. The germline V gene has CDR1 GTSNPN and CDR2 SVGIG (reference sequence). In DNA form, the CDR3 reads TGTGCCTGGAGTGTACCTACAGGGAATAATGAAAAACTGTTTTTT. This codes for CAWSVPTGNNEKLFF. The full variable domain, completed using reference TRBV30 and TRBJ1-4, is SQTIHQWPATLVQPVGSPLSLECTVEGTSNPNLYWYRQAAGRGLQLLFYSVGIGQISSEVPQNLSASRPQDRQFILSSKKLLLSDSGFYLCAWSVPTGNNEKLFFGSGTQLSVL.

The rearrangement uses TRBV12-5 and TRBJ1-2, with TRBD1 identical over 12 bases. Germline CDR1 and CDR2: LGHNT and FRNRAP. This CDR3 has 16 amino acids. The V segment lost 5 bases and the J segment 7 bases; nucleotides outside the gene matches: 11. CDR3 sequence: CASGPDPGTGGFGYTF. The CDR3 bases are TGTGCTAGTGGTCCGGATCCCGGGACAGGGGGCTTTGGCTACACCTTC.

The CDR3 protein is CASSEGDGVEYEQYF. Here the CDR3 DNA reads TGTGCCAGCAGCGAGGGGGACGGCGTCGAGTACGAGCAGTACTTC. J is TRBJ2-7 and V is TRBV9; the D gene is possibly TRBD1 (6 bases). Trimming left V 3 bases short and J 4 bases short, with 17 bases between. CDR3 length: 15 amino acids. Germline V gene lookup returns CDR1 SGDLS and CDR2 YYNGEE.

This rearrangement joins TRBV2 to TRBJ1-1; 9 bases line up with TRBD1. V dropped 6 bases and J dropped 2; count of bases not matched to a gene: 7. Germline CDR1 is SNHLY and CDR2 is FYNNEI. CDR3 length: 15 residues. In DNA, the CDR3 is TGTGCCAGCAGCCCTCGGACAGGGGATAACACTGAAGCTTTCTTT. Amino acids: CASSPRTGDNTEAFF.

This clone has only a few counts. This rearrangement joins TRBV19 to TRBJ1-2; 10 nucleotides align to TRBD1. The V segment lost 10 bases and the J segment 8 bases; nucleotides outside the gene matches: 10. Germline V CDR1 and CDR2: LNHDA, SQIVND (reference sequence). This CDR3 has 13 residues. The CDR3 reads CATGVDRGRGYTF. The DNA for the CDR3 is TGTGCCACCGGAGTCGACAGGGGGCGAGGCTACACCTTC. Based on the CDR3 plus reference TRBV19 and TRBJ1-2, the full variable domain is DGGITQSPKYLFRKEGQNVTLSCEQNLNHDAMYWYRQDPGQGLRLIYYSQIVNDFQKGDIAEGYSVSREKKESFPLTVTSAQKNPTAFYLCATGVDRGRGYTFGSGTRLTVV.

The gene calls are TRBV29-1 and TRBJ2-7; 10 nucleotides agree with TRBD1. In germline, CDR1 is SQVTM, CDR2 ANQGSEA. The V segment lost 2 bases and the J segment 6 bases; nucleotides outside the gene matches: 4. This CDR3 is 13 amino acids long. The CDR3 nucleotides are TGCAGCGTTGAAAGGGACAGGGGTTCCGAGCAGTACTTC. Translation gives CSVERDRGSEQYF.

V usage is TRBV19 and J usage is TRBJ2-4; TRBD1 is a possible D gene (5 bases). This CDR3 contains 15 residues. In germline, CDR1 is LNHDA, CDR2 SQIVND (reference sequence). Between the trimmed V and J ends, which lost 7 bases and 2 bases, there was a span of 15 bases. The CDR3 loop reads CASTSAWTTKNIQYF. The CDR3 DNA follows: TGTGCCAGTACCTCAGCTTGGACAACCAAAAACATTCAGTACTTC.

This clone was seen just once. This chain links TRBV28 with TRBJ2-7; a possible D gene is TRBD2 (5 bases). V shed 6 bases and J shed 3 bases, with 15 bases lying between them. The germline gives CDR1 MDHEN, CDR2 SYDVKM. This CDR3 contains 14 residues. The chain's CDR3 is CASSPPGVVYEQYF. In DNA form, the CDR3 reads TGTGCCAGCAGCCCCCCCGGGGTGGTCTACGAGCAGTACTTC. The variable domain in full, with the rest retrieved from reference TRBV28 and TRBJ2-7, is DVKVTQSSRYLVKRTGEKVFLECVQDMDHENMFWYRQDPGLGLRLIYFSYDVKMKEKGDIPEGYSVSREKKERFSLILESASTNQTSMYLCASSPPGVVYEQYFGPGTRLTVT.

J is TRBJ2-7 and V is TRBV29-1, with 8 bases identical to TRBD2. Germline CDR1 is SQVTM and CDR2 is ANQGSEA. The CDR3 has 14 residues. Germline trimming cut 4 bases from V and 4 bases from J; bases unmatched to any gene: 9. The CDR3 coding sequence is TGCAGCGTTGCCCCGAACGCGGGAGGTTACGAGCAGTACTTC. It is translated as CSVAPNAGGYEQYF.

The chain employs TRBV2 and TRBJ1-4; maybe TRBD1 (6 bases). There are 14 residues in the CDR3. CDR1 is SNHLY, CDR2 FYNNEI, per germline. V lost 4 bases, J lost 6 bases, and 12 bases lay in between. The CDR3, as DNA: TGTGCCAGCAGTGGCGACAGGCCTGATGAAAAACTGTTTTTT. Protein sequence: CASSGDRPDEKLFF.

The rearrangement links TRBV7-6 to TRBJ2-5; 7 bases are a match to TRBD2. The CDR3 has 15 amino acids. With V trimmed by 1 base and J by 5 bases, 7 bases remained unmatched. Germline V CDR1 and CDR2: SGHVS, FNYEAQ. CDR3 residues: CASSLGPSGGETQYF. The CDR3 DNA is TGTGCCAGCAGCTTAGGTCCTAGCGGTGGGGAGACCCAGTACTTC.

The genes are TRBV21-1 and TRBJ2-3; the table calls TRBD1, which could not be checked here. TRBV21-1 has pseudogene status. The CDR3 consists of 16 residues. The CDR3 DNA reads as TGTGCCAGCAGCAATTGGGCAGAGAAGAGCACAGATACGCAGTATTTT. Amino acid sequence: CASSNWAEKSTDTQYF.

The J gene is TRBJ2-3, the V gene TRBV28; 9 nucleotides agree with TRBD2. V shed 4 bases and J 1 base; nucleotides not matched to a gene: 6. Germline V gene lookup returns CDR1 MDHEN and CDR2 SYDVKM. The CDR3 is 16 amino acids. This CDR3 reads CASSSPAGGGTDTQYF. CDR3 in DNA: TGTGCCAGCAGTTCTCCAGCGGGAGGAGGCACAGATACGCAGTATTTT.

This clone was seen only once. The rearrangement uses TRBV28 and TRBJ1-4, with TRBD1 matching over 7 bases. Trimming removed 8 bases from V and 5 bases from J; junction bases left unmatched: 11. This CDR3 contains 15 residues. Germline CDR1 reads MDHEN; CDR2 reads SYDVKM. The CDR3 DNA sequence: TGTGCCAGCCACCCCAGGGGACAGACCAATGAAAAACTGTTTTTT. Encoded protein: CASHPRGQTNEKLFF.

This chain uses TRBV5-1 with TRBJ2-2; maybe TRBD1 (6 bases). The V gene lost 5 bases and the J gene lost 2 bases, with 13 bases spanning the gap. This CDR3 has 15 residues. Germline assignment: CDR1 SGHRS and CDR2 YFSETQ. The CDR3 is CASRRGQFNTGELFF. CDR3 sequence (DNA): TGCGCCAGCAGACGGGGACAATTCAACACCGGGGAGCTGTTTTTT.

The V call is TRBV27, the J call TRBJ2-5; D may be TRBD1 (5 bases). CDR1 MNHEY and CDR2 SMNVEV come from the germline V gene (reference sequence). CDR3 length: 13 amino acids. V gave up 3 bases and J gave up 3 bases, with 8 bases separating them. The CDR3 is CASSFGAEETQYF. The DNA for the CDR3 is TGTGCCAGCAGTTTTGGGGCGGAAGAGACCCAGTACTTC.

The chain employs TRBV5-1 and TRBJ2-5, with no clear D. The V and J ends lost 5 bases and 2 bases respectively, with 13 bases between them. The CDR3 is made up of 14 amino acids. CDR1 and CDR2 from the germline V gene are SGHRS and YFSETQ. CDR3 loop: CASSNSGIQETQYF. The CDR3 DNA follows: TGCGCCAGCAGTAACAGTGGAATTCAAGAGACCCAGTACTTC.

V usage is TRBV6-1 and J usage is TRBJ2-1; D is perhaps TRBD2 (6 bases). Germline CDR1 reads MNHNS; CDR2 reads SASEGT. CDR3 size: 17 residues. Trimming pared 4 bases from V and 0 bases from J, leaving 16 bases between. This CDR3 reads CASSASEAGNSYNEQFF. The DNA of the CDR3 is TGTGCCAGCAGTGCGTCGGAAGCGGGCAACTCCTACAATGAGCAGTTCTTC.